This T cell receptor (beta chain) stems from a study of graft-versus-host responses after intestinal transplantation. As for the study in general: Recipients uniformly received anti-thymocyte globulin induction, followed by tacrolimus and steroids for approximately 3 years.

Study-wide results and limits: Early declines in HvG clones that occurred post-transplant were associated with peak circulating GvH clone levels. GvH clonotypes were identified within recipient marrow, with a subset emerging first in ileum or blood.

Libraries were prepared by immunoSEQ multiplex PCR; TCRdb keeps only in-frame clonotypes and omits some of them. The sample lists 90,000 to 150,000 clones, over 80% occurring once. Remarks on this clone: Its target is unknown.

Germline CDR1 is MNHNS and CDR2 is SASEGT. The V gene lost 4 bases and the J gene lost 4 bases, with 11 bases spanning the gap. The CDR3 totals 14 residues. The chain recombines TRBV6-1 with TRBJ2-1, with a tentative D call TRBD2 (5 bases). This specimen consisted of unstimulated CD4+ T cells sorted from spleen or lymph node cells, obtained before intestinal transplant. The sequence derives from a human donor who received an intestinal transplant. The chain's CDR3 is CASSVLVSYNEQFF. In nucleotides, the CDR3 is TGTGCCAGCAGTGTACTAGTTAGTTACAATGAGCAGTTCTTC.